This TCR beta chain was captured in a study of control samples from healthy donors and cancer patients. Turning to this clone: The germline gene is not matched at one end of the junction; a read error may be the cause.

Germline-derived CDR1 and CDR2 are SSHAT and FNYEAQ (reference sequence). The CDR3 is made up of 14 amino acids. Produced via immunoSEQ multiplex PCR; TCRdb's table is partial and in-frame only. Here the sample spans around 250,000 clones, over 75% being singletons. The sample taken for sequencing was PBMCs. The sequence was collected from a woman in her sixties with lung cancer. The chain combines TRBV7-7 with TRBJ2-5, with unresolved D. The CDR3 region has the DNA TGTGCTAGCAGCTTAAATTTCGCCCAAGAGACCCAGTACTTC. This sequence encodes CASSLNFAQETQYF.